This TCR beta chain originates from a study of cytomegalovirus exposure and HLA in healthy donors. The study ran its PCR with 60 Vbeta and 13 Jbeta primers. Only in-frame clones appear in the TCRdb table, and some are missing; sequencing was by immunoSEQ multiplex PCR. The sample has fewer than 100,000 clones; less than 10% are singletons. V was pared by 3 bases and J by 0 bases, with 12 bases between. CDR1 and CDR2 from the germline V gene are SNHLY and FYNNEI. The CDR3 covers 15 residues. The source material was PBMCs. This sequence originates from a middle-aged man in good health and CMV-seronegative. The chain recombines TRBV2 with TRBJ2-7, with D unresolved. The CDR3 protein is CASSDAGLSSYEQYF. In DNA form, the CDR3 reads TGTGCCAGCAGTGACGCAGGCCTCAGCTCCTACGAGCAGTACTTC. Full variable domain (missing parts from reference TRBV2 and TRBJ2-7): EPEVTQTPSHQVTQMGQEVILRCVPISNHLYFYWYRQILGQKVEFLVSFYNNEISEKSEIFDDQFSVERPDGSNFTLKIRSTKLEDSAMYFCASSDAGLSSYEQYFGPGTRLTVT.